This entry is about one T cell receptor (beta chain). Its antigen is not known. This specimen comes from a study of vaccination and CD4 T cells after COVID-19. Across the whole study: Overlapping spike pools from SARS-CoV-2 and HCoV-NL63, HCoV-OC43 and HCoV-229E served as culture stimuli.

Per the germline V gene, CDR1 is SNHLY and CDR2 is FYNNEI. Trimming pared 2 bases from V and 0 bases from J, leaving 14 bases between. CDR3 size: 17 residues. CD4+ T cells that had been cultured provided DNA sequenced with the Oncomine TCR Beta short-read assay. TCRdb used MiXCR to reprocess the PCR reads, holding one entry per CDR3 protein. The table has about 21,000 distinct CDR3 sequences, 52% seen once. Treatment here: approximately 11-day PBMC culture with coronavirus spike peptide pools or control peptides (ViraFEST assay). Per-well cultures of two million PBMCs received around 9.9 IU/ml IL-2 and 10 ug/ml peptide pools.

This sequence joins TRBV2 and TRBJ1-5; D is unclear. Sequencing was done on a sample of CD4+ T cells from blood, cultured in vitro. The TCR comes from a human donor who had recovered from COVID-19. As DNA, the CDR3 is TGTGCCAGCAGTGAATCCAAGCGGGCAGGTAGCAATCAGCCCCAGCATTTT. Amino acid sequence: CASSESKRAGSNQPQHF.